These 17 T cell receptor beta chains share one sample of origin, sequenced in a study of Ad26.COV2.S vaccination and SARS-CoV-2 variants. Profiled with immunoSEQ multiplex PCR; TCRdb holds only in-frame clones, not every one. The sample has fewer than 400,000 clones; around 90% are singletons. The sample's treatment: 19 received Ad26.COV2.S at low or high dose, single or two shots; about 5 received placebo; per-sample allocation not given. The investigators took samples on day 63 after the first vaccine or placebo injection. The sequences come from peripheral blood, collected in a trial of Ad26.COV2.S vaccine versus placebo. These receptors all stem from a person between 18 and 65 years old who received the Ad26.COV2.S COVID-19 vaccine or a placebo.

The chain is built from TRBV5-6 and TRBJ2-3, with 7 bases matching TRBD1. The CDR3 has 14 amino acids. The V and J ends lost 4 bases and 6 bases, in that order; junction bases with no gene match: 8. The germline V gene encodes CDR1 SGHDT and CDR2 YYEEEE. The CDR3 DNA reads TGTGCCAGCAGCGCCGACAGGGTGGTGGATACGCAGTATTTT. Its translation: CASSADRVVDTQYF.

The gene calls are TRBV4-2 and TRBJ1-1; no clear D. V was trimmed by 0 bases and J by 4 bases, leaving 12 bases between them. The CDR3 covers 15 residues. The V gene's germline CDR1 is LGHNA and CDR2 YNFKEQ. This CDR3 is CASSQDQVGSTEAFF. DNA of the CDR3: TGTGCCAGCAGCCAAGATCAGGTTGGGTCCACTGAAGCTTTCTTT.

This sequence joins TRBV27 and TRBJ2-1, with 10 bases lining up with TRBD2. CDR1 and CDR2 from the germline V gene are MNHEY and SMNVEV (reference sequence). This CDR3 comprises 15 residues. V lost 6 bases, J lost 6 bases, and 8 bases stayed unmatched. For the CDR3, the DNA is TGTGCCAGCAGATTACTAGCGGGACTCTCCAATGAGCAGTTCTTC. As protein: CASRLLAGLSNEQFF.

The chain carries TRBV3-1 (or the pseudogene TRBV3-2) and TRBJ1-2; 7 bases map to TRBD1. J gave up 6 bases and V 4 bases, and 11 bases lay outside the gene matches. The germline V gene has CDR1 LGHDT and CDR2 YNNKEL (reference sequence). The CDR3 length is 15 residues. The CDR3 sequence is CASSLQDRGRDGYTF. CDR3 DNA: TGTGCCAGCAGCCTTCAGGATAGGGGGCGGGATGGCTACACCTTC.

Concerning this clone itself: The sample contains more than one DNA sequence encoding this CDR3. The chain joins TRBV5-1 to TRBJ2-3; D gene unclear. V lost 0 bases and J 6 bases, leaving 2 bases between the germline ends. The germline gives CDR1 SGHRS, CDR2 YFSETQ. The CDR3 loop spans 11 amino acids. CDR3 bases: TGCGCCAGCAGCTTGGGGGATACGCAGTATTTT. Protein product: CASSLGDTQYF.

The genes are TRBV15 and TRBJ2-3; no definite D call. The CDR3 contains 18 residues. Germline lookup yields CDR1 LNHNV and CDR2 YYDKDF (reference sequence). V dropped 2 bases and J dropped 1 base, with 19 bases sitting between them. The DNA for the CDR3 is TGTGCCACCAGCAGAAGGTTTTCAGCCCGTGAAGGCACAGATACGCAGTATTTT. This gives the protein CATSRRFSAREGTDTQYF.

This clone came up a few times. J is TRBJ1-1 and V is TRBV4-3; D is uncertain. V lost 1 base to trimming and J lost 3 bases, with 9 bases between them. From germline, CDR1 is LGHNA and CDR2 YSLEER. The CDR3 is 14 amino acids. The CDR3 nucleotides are TGCGCCAGCAGCCAAGGGGTGGCGGACACTGAAGCTTTCTTT. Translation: CASSQGVADTEAFF.

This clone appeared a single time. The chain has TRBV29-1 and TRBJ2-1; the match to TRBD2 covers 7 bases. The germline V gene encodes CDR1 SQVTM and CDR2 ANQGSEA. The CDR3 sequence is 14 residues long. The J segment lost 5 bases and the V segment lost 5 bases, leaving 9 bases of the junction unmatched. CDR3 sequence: CSVIRLGTNNEQFF. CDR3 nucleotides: TGCAGCGTTATTCGGCTAGGGACTAACAATGAGCAGTTCTTC.

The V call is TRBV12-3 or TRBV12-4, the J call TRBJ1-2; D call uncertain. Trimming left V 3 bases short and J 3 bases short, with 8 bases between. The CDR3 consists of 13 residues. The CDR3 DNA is TGTGCCAGCAGTTTCAACAGATACTATGGCTACACCTTC. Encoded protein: CASSFNRYYGYTF.

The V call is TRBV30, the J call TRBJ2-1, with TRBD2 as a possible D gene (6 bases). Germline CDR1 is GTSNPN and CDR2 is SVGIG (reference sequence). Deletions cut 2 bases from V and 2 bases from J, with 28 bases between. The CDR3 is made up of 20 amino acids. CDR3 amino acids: CAWSHFPTRAGLLPYNEQFF. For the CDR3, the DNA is TGTGCCTGGAGTCACTTCCCTACAAGAGCGGGTTTGCTCCCCTACAATGAGCAGTTCTTC. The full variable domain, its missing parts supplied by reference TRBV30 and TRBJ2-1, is SQTIHQWPATLVQPVGSPLSLECTVEGTSNPNLYWYRQAAGRGLQLLFYSVGIGQISSEVPQNLSASRPQDRQFILSSKKLLLSDSGFYLCAWSHFPTRAGLLPYNEQFFGPGTRLTVL.

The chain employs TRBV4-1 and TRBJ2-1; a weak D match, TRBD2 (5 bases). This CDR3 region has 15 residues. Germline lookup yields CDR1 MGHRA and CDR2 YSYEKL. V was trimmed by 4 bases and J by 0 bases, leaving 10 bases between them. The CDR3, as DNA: TGCGCCAGCAGCCCCGGACTTCGCTCCTACAATGAGCAGTTCTTC. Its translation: CASSPGLRSYNEQFF.

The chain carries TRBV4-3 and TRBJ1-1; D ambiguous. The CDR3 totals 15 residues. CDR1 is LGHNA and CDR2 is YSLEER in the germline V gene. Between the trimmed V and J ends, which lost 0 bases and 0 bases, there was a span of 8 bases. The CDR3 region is CASSQEVQMNTEAFF. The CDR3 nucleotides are TGCGCCAGCAGCCAAGAGGTACAGATGAACACTGAAGCTTTCTTT.

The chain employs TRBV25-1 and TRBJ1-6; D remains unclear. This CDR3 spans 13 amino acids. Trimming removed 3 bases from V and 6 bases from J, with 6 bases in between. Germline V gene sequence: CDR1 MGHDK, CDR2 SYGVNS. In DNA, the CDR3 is TGTGCCAGCAGTGATCTACCTAATTCACCCCTCCACTTT. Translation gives CASSDLPNSPLHF.

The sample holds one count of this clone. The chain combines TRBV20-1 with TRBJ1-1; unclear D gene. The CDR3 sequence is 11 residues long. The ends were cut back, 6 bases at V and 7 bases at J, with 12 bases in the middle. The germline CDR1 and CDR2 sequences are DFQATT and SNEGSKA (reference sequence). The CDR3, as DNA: TGCAGTGCCTCGACGCAGATTGAAGCTTTCTTT. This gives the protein CSASTQIEAFF.

In nucleotides, the CDR3 is TGTGCCAGCAGCCCGGACAGGGACAACTATGGCTACACCTTC. Its translation is CASSPDRDNYGYTF. The chain is built from TRBV7-3 and TRBJ1-2; the match to TRBD1 covers 8 bases. Per germline, CDR1 SGHTA and CDR2 FQGTGA. This CDR3 comprises 14 residues. V lost 5 bases, J lost 2 bases, and 4 bases stayed unmatched.

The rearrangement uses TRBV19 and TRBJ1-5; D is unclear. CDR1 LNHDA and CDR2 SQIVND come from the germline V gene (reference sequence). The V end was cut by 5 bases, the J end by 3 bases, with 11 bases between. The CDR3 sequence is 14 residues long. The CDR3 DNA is TGTGCCAGTAGTCCGCTGATATTCAATCAGCCCCAGCATTTT. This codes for CASSPLIFNQPQHF.

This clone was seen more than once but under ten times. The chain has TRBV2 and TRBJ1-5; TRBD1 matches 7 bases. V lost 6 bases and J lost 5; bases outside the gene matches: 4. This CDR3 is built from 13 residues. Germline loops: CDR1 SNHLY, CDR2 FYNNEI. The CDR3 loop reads CASSETGYQPQHF. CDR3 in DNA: TGTGCCAGCAGCGAGACAGGGTATCAGCCCCAGCATTTT.